This note documents a single TCR beta chain sequence. The data originate from a study of patients and donors after allogeneic stem cell transplantation. The CDR3 is 16 amino acids. V trimming: 5 bases; J trimming: 2 bases; junction bases outside the gene matches: 4. The germline gives CDR1 MNHNS, CDR2 SASEGT. TCRdb analysed the RT-PCR reads with MiXCR anew, one entry per CDR3 protein. The table includes about 960,000 distinct CDR3 sequences, about a sixth detected once. This clonotype was sampled from a human donor who was either an allogeneic HSCT recipient or a stem cell or donor lymphocyte infusion donor (not recorded which). It is not recorded whose cells these are; they may come from a transplant donor. The V and J genes are TRBV6-1 and TRBJ2-1, with 12 bases fitting TRBD2. The sequencing sample was made of blood, either unsorted or a sorted T cell fraction (not recorded which). CDR3 nucleotide sequence: TGTGCCAGCAGTACACCTAGCGGGAGGGCCTACAATGAGCAGTTCTTC. It specifies CASSTPSGRAYNEQFF.